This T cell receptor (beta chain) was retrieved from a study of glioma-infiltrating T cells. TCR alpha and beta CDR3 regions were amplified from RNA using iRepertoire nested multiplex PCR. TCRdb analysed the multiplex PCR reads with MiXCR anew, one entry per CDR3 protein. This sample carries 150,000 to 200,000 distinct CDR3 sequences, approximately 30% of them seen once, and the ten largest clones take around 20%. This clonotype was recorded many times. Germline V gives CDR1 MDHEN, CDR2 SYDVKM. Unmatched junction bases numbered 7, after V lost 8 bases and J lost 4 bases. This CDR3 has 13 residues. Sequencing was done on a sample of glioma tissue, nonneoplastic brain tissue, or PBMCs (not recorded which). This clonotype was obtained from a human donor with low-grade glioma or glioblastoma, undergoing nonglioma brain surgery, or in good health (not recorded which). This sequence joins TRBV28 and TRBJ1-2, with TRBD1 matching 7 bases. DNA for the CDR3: TGTGCCAGCGGGGGCAGGGGGGGCTATGGCTACACCTTC. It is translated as CASGGRGGYGYTF.